These 8 T cell receptor beta chains originate from one sample sequenced in a study of TIL therapy for anti-PD-1-resistant metastatic lung cancer (dated by TCRdb to about 2021). TCR beta CDR3 regions were amplified from genomic DNA with the immunoSEQ v3 hsTCRB kit using bias-controlled multiplex PCR. Held by TCRdb, this immuneACCESS table contains in-frame sequences only and omits some clones. Under half of the omission traces to an unresolved V gene where checked; the cause of the rest is unknown. The sample contains under 60,000 clones, 86% of them found a single time. The ten largest make up about 5% of the sample. The label giving this sample's time point can be read as: pre-treatment sample, taken before nivolumab and TIL therapy. Sequenced here: blood, sampled at baseline. These receptors came from a person aged 25 to 80 with non-small cell lung cancer.

The chain joins TRBV2 to TRBJ2-3; TRBD1 aligns across 9 bases. In germline, CDR1 is SNHLY, CDR2 FYNNEI. The length of the CDR3 is 15 residues. The J segment lost 6 bases and the V segment lost 2 bases, leaving 6 bases of the junction unmatched. CDR3 region: CASSEIGQGWDTQYF. The CDR3 DNA follows: TGTGCCAGCAGTGAAATCGGACAGGGGTGGGATACGCAGTATTTT.

The rearrangement links TRBV28 to TRBJ2-2; unclear D gene. Germline CDR1 and CDR2: MDHEN and SYDVKM. The CDR3 has 13 residues. The V gene lost 6 bases and the J gene lost 8 bases, with 13 bases spanning the gap. The CDR3 protein is CASRVPSVGELFF. CDR3 in DNA: TGTGCCAGCAGGGTCCCATCTGTGGGGGAGCTGTTTTTT.

This chain joins TRBV14 and TRBJ2-7, with D maybe TRBD1 (5 bases). V was pared by 1 base and J by 3 bases, with 10 bases between. Looked up from germline, CDR1 is SGHDN and CDR2 is FVKESK. This CDR3 has 14 amino acids. CDR3 nucleotide sequence: TGTGCCAGCAGCCAAGCACAGGACAACTACGAGCAGTACTTC. Its protein product is CASSQAQDNYEQYF.

V and J are TRBV5-5 and TRBJ1-2; TRBD1 matches at 8 bases. From germline, CDR1 is SGHKS and CDR2 YYEKEE (reference sequence). The CDR3 contains 18 residues. With V trimmed by 0 bases and J by 2 bases, 12 bases remained unmatched. This CDR3 reads CASSLEVRGLGGNYGYTF. The CDR3, as DNA: TGTGCCAGCAGCTTGGAAGTCAGGGGGCTTGGTGGGAACTATGGCTACACCTTC.

This clone was counted between two and nine times. The chain uses TRBV7-9 and TRBJ2-7; D gene unclear. The ends were cut back, 2 bases at V and 2 bases at J, with 16 bases in the middle. This CDR3 contains 16 residues. Germline values: CDR1 SEHNR, CDR2 FQNEAQ (reference sequence). CDR3 loop: CASSLKEALLPYEQYF. CDR3 DNA sequence: TGTGCCAGCAGCTTAAAGGAAGCCCTCCTTCCCTACGAGCAGTACTTC.

The chain carries TRBV30 and TRBJ1-4; D not certain. This CDR3 has 15 amino acids. CDR1 and CDR2 from the germline V gene are GTSNPN and SVGIG (reference sequence). Deletions cut 2 bases from V and 0 bases from J, with 10 bases between. The CDR3 spells CAWSPHTSTNEKLFF. Written as DNA, the CDR3 is TGTGCCTGGAGTCCCCACACCTCAACTAATGAAAAACTGTTTTTT.

The chain carries TRBV25-1 and TRBJ1-4; 10 bases align to TRBD1. Trimming took 4 bases from V and 7 from J; bases not matched to a gene: 6. The CDR3 runs 15 residues. The V gene's germline CDR1 is MGHDK and CDR2 SYGVNS. The CDR3 reads CASSAQTGGSEKLFF. The DNA for the CDR3 is TGTGCCAGCAGTGCACAGACAGGGGGCAGTGAAAAACTGTTTTTT.

This chain joins TRBV30 and TRBJ1-3; D unclear. CDR1 and CDR2 (germline): GTSNPN, SVGIG (reference sequence). V was shortened by 5 bases and J by 1 base, with 9 bases between the two germline ends. The CDR3 has 13 amino acids. The DNA of the CDR3 is TGTGCCTGGGGTGAAGTTTCTGGAAACACCATATATTTT. It encodes CAWGEVSGNTIYF.